This TCR beta chain was obtained from a study of blood T cells in healthy people across ages. Findings and caveats of the study: Possibly confounding the expanded clonotype changes was the fact that donor CMV status was unknown.

A second PCR of roughly 7 to 11 cycles used a sample-barcoded 5' primer and a J-beta primer mix. One entry per CDR3 protein, called by TCRdb with MiXCR from the 5' RACE reads. The sample carries 800,000 to 950,000 distinct CDR3 sequences, around 29% recorded once. This clonotype was picked up a small number of times. What it binds is unknown. The germline V and J ends were trimmed by 2 bases and 2 bases, with 9 bases remaining between them. Per germline, CDR1 ENHRY and CDR2 SYGVKD. This CDR3 has 14 amino acids. The same data also contributed to another study, on T cells of mothers and their children.

The sample taken for sequencing was blood. The clonotype was recovered from a woman aged 40-49 years in good health. The gene calls are TRBV10-3 and TRBJ2-5; no reliable D call. As DNA, the CDR3 is TGTGCCATCAGTGAGCCGACGTTACAAGAGACCCAGTACTTC. The encoded protein is CAISEPTLQETQYF.